Each of the 19 T cell receptor beta chains below was sequenced from the same sample in a study of vaccination and CD4 T cells after COVID-19. The Oncomine TCR Beta short-read assay was applied to DNA of cultured CD4+ T cells. TCRdb reanalysed the PCR reads using MiXCR and keeps one entry per CDR3 protein. The table records some 15,000 distinct CDR3 sequences, 52% of them present only once. This sample's treatment: approximately 10-day PBMC culture with coronavirus spike peptide pools or control peptides (ViraFEST assay). Their specific antigens are unknown. The sample was CD4+ T cells from blood, cultured in vitro. These receptors all stem from a human donor who had recovered from COVID-19.

This clonotype was counted between two and nine times. The J gene is TRBJ1-2, the V gene TRBV27; D possibly corresponds to TRBD1 (6 bases). CDR1 is MNHEY and CDR2 is SMNVEV in the germline V gene (reference sequence). V lost 5 bases and J 7 bases, leaving 20 bases between the germline ends. CDR3 length: 15 residues. The CDR3 sequence: CASSGRDTGVGGYTF. DNA for the CDR3: TGTGCCAGCAGTGGAAGGGACACCGGGGTGGGTGGCTACACCTTC.

The genes are TRBV12-3 or TRBV12-4 and TRBJ1-2; no reliable D call. The CDR3 runs to 12 residues. Deletions cut 5 bases from V and 3 bases from J, with 7 bases between. DNA for the CDR3: TGTGCCAGCAGTACTCCCTACTATGGCTACACCTTC. It codes for CASSTPYYGYTF.

The rearrangement links TRBV27 to TRBJ2-1; TRBD2 matches at 13 bases. The trim removed 5 bases at V and 9 bases at J, leaving 25 bases unmatched. Germline CDR1 MNHEY, CDR2 SMNVEV (reference sequence). This CDR3 comprises 21 residues. CDR3 in amino acids: CASSTRFGGRGTSGKVGEQFF. The CDR3 region has the DNA TGTGCCAGCAGTACTCGTTTCGGTGGGCGCGGGACTAGCGGGAAGGTCGGTGAGCAGTTCTTC.

This clonotype has only one observation. The chain links TRBV7-9 to TRBJ2-3, with TRBD2 identical over 8 bases. The length of the CDR3 is 16 residues. Unmatched junction bases numbered 6, after V lost 1 base and J lost 3 bases. The germline V gene encodes CDR1 SEHNR and CDR2 FQNEAQ (reference sequence). The CDR3 protein is CASSLDGRVGTDTQYF. CDR3 DNA sequence: TGTGCCAGCAGCTTAGACGGGAGGGTTGGGACAGATACGCAGTATTTT.

V and J are TRBV3-1 and TRBJ1-5; possible D gene TRBD1, 6 bases. The ends were cut back, 4 bases at V and 0 bases at J, with 13 bases in the middle. Germline CDR1 is LGHDT and CDR2 is YNNKEL (reference sequence). The CDR3 is made up of 16 amino acids. The CDR3 bases are TGTGCCAGCAGCCCCGGGACACCTTATAGCAATCAGCCCCAGCATTTT. Translation: CASSPGTPYSNQPQHF.

The chain carries TRBV12-3 or TRBV12-4 and TRBJ1-2; D is perhaps TRBD1 (5 bases). Deletions cut 5 bases from V and 6 bases from J, with 19 bases between. This CDR3 region has 15 residues. The CDR3 here is CASSPMGRAGNGYTF. For the CDR3, the DNA is TGTGCCAGCAGTCCGATGGGACGGGCGGGGAATGGCTACACCTTC.

V gene TRBV2 combines with J gene TRBJ1-4; weak D call: TRBD1 (5 bases). This CDR3 comprises 15 residues. Germline CDR1 is SNHLY and CDR2 is FYNNEI. Deletions cut 6 bases from V and 1 base from J, with 12 bases between. CDR3 nucleotide sequence: TGTGCCAGCAGAGTGCAGGGTGTAACTAATGAAAAACTGTTTTTT. This codes for CASRVQGVTNEKLFF. The variable domain in full, completed from reference TRBV2 and TRBJ1-4, reads EPEVTQTPSHQVTQMGQEVILRCVPISNHLYFYWYRQILGQKVEFLVSFYNNEISEKSEIFDDQFSVERPDGSNFTLKIRSTKLEDSAMYFCASRVQGVTNEKLFFGSGTQLSVL.

In this sample, this clonotype turned up a few times. The chain combines TRBV6-1 with TRBJ1-6, with a weak D call TRBD1 (5 bases). Germline V lookup: CDR1 MNHNS, CDR2 SASEGT. The CDR3 runs 14 residues. The V gene lost 10 bases and the J gene lost 1 base, with 11 bases spanning the gap. The CDR3 region has the DNA TGTGCCACCGCTGAGGGGTCCTATAATTCACCCCTCCACTTT. Amino acid sequence: CATAEGSYNSPLHF.

The chain recombines TRBV19 with TRBJ1-2, with 10 nucleotides matching TRBD1. CDR1 and CDR2 (germline): LNHDA, SQIVND (reference sequence). The CDR3 consists of 16 residues. The junction had 9 bases not matched to a gene; V was cut back by 4 bases and J by 4 bases. The CDR3 sequence is CASSNQHGTGVYGYTF. As DNA, the CDR3 is TGTGCCAGTAGTAACCAACACGGGACAGGGGTCTATGGCTACACCTTC.

The CDR3 loop reads CASSGRTSSNTEAFF. The DNA of the CDR3 is TGTGCCAGTAGTGGGAGGACCAGTTCAAACACTGAAGCTTTCTTT. The rearrangement uses TRBV19 and TRBJ1-1; D ambiguous. V lost 5 bases to trimming and J lost 2 bases, with 15 bases between them. The CDR3 is made up of 15 amino acids. Germline CDR1 and CDR2: LNHDA and SQIVND (reference sequence).

CDR3 region: CASSPRSLAGGANTGELFF. The CDR3 region has the DNA TGTGCCAGCAGCCCAAGAAGTCTAGCGGGGGGCGCGAACACCGGGGAGCTGTTTTTT. The rearrangement joins TRBV7-8 to TRBJ2-2; TRBD2 matches 11 bases. The length of the CDR3 is 19 residues. Trimming removed 5 bases from V and 0 bases from J; junction bases left unmatched: 11. From germline, CDR1 is SGHVS and CDR2 FQNEAQ.

As DNA, the CDR3 is TGTGCCAGCAGCCAGGACCAGGGTTATGGCTACACCTTC. This translates into CASSQDQGYGYTF. V is TRBV7-2 and J is TRBJ1-2, with a weak D call TRBD1 (5 bases). There are 13 residues in the CDR3. The V gene's germline CDR1 is SGHTA and CDR2 FQGNSA. The germline V and J ends were trimmed by 5 bases and 5 bases, with 12 bases remaining between them.

The J gene is TRBJ1-6, the V gene TRBV6-1; tentatively, D is TRBD1 (5 bases). The CDR3 extends over 15 amino acids. In germline, CDR1 is MNHNS, CDR2 SASEGT. V was trimmed by 6 bases and J by 5 bases, leaving 14 bases between them. The CDR3 nucleotides are TGTGCCAGCAGCAGGGACGCGGCCAATAATTCACCCCTCCACTTT. Encoded protein: CASSRDAANNSPLHF.

The chain links TRBV7-6 to TRBJ2-3; 7 nucleotides line up with TRBD1. This CDR3 contains 14 residues. Trimming at V came to 3 bases and at J to 5 bases, leaving 5 bases not matched to a gene. Germline V gene data show CDR1 as SGHVS and CDR2 as FNYEAQ. The CDR3 loop reads CASSLRTGRDTQYF. DNA for the CDR3: TGTGCCAGCAGCTTGCGGACAGGCCGAGATACGCAGTATTTT.

This clonotype was counted between two and nine times. This chain joins TRBV2 and TRBJ1-5; D remains unclear. The germline CDR1 and CDR2 sequences are SNHLY and FYNNEI. There are 16 residues in the CDR3. The ends were cut back, 3 bases at V and 2 bases at J, with 14 bases in the middle. The CDR3 DNA is TGTGCCAGCAGTGATGTAGCGGAGAACGGCAATCAGCCCCAGCATTTT. Encoded protein: CASSDVAENGNQPQHF. The variable domain in full, with the rest retrieved from reference TRBV2 and TRBJ1-5, is EPEVTQTPSHQVTQMGQEVILRCVPISNHLYFYWYRQILGQKVEFLVSFYNNEISEKSEIFDDQFSVERPDGSNFTLKIRSTKLEDSAMYFCASSDVAENGNQPQHFGDGTRLSIL.

The CDR3 protein is CASSLEGGHSYEQYF. In DNA, the CDR3 is TGTGCCAGCAGCTTAGAAGGGGGTCATTCCTACGAGCAGTACTTC. This chain connects TRBV7-8 to TRBJ2-7, with D possibly TRBD1 on 6 matching bases. The CDR3 has 15 residues. Trimming stripped 1 base from V and 1 base from J, with 11 bases between. Per germline, CDR1 SGHVS and CDR2 FQNEAQ. Filled out from reference TRBV7-8 and TRBJ2-7, the complete variable domain reads GAGVSQSPRYKVAKRGQDVALRCDPISGHVSLFWYQQALGQGPEFLTYFQNEAQLDKSGLPSDRFFAERPEGSVSTLKIQRTQQEDSAVYLCASSLEGGHSYEQYFGPGTRLTVT.

The chain employs TRBV7-2 and TRBJ2-1; 7 bases are a match to TRBD1. This CDR3 has 16 amino acids. V shed 3 bases, J shed 5 bases, and the junction held 10 bases outside the gene matches. The germline V gene encodes CDR1 SGHTA and CDR2 FQGNSA. Here the CDR3 reads CASSFVNRGRHNEQFF. The CDR3 DNA follows: TGTGCCAGCAGCTTCGTTAATAGGGGGCGGCACAATGAGCAGTTCTTC.

The DNA for the CDR3 is TGTGCCAGCTCGCGGGACAGATCGGTTCAGCCCCAGCATTTT. As protein: CASSRDRSVQPQHF. This chain joins TRBV18 and TRBJ1-5; 7 bases map to TRBD1. The J segment lost 6 bases and the V segment lost 6 bases, leaving 8 bases of the junction unmatched. The V gene's germline CDR1 is KGHSH and CDR2 LQKENI. CDR3 length equals 14 residues.

A few counts support this clonotype. The chain couples TRBV6-2 or TRBV6-3 to TRBJ1-5; the D is unclear. This CDR3 has 15 residues. Germline V lookup: CDR1 MNHEY, CDR2 SVGEGT. Trimming shortened V by 0 bases and J by 4 bases, and 10 bases separated the two germline ends. CDR3 nucleotide sequence: TGTGCCAGCAGTTACTCTTACCGGGCGAATCAGCCCCAGCATTTT. It codes for CASSYSYRANQPQHF.